The 18 T cell receptor beta chains below all came from one sample that was sequenced in a study of shared clonotypes between healthy human individuals. The repertoire was sequenced with immunoSEQ multiplex PCR; TCRdb's copy has only in-frame clones and lacks some. Of about 730,000 clones listed, 72% are singletons. The sample comprised memory CD4+ T cells sorted from blood. The subset here: CD45RA-negative fraction. Every receptor here comes from a woman aged 25 to 39 in good health.

With regard to this clone: A clone one base away is much larger, so this may be a read error. The chain couples TRBV6-5 to TRBJ1-5, with 7 bases that match TRBD1. The CDR3 extends over 14 amino acids. Germline lookup yields CDR1 MNHEY and CDR2 SVGAGI. V shed 2 bases and J 4 bases; nucleotides not matched to a gene: 2. This CDR3 reads CASSYQGGNQPQHF. The CDR3 nucleotides are TGTGCCAGCAGTTACCAGGGGGGGAATCAGCCCCAGCATTTT.

This clone occurred a few times. The chain uses TRBV7-8 and TRBJ2-3, with D perhaps matching TRBD2 (6 bases). The V end lost 1 base, the J end lost 6 bases, and 17 bases lay between the germline ends. The length of the CDR3 is 16 residues. Per germline, CDR1 SGHVS and CDR2 FQNEAQ. This chain's CDR3 is CASSLGPGGRADTQYF. The CDR3, as DNA: TGTGCCAGCAGCTTAGGTCCTGGAGGGAGAGCGGATACGCAGTATTTT. The entire variable domain, with the rest obtained from reference TRBV7-8 and TRBJ2-3, is as follows: GAGVSQSPRYKVAKRGQDVALRCDPISGHVSLFWYQQALGQGPEFLTYFQNEAQLDKSGLPSDRFFAERPEGSVSTLKIQRTQQEDSAVYLCASSLGPGGRADTQYFGPGTRLTVL.

This chain joins TRBV10-3 and TRBJ2-7, with 8 bases fitting TRBD1. The J segment lost 5 bases and the V segment lost 3 bases, leaving 6 bases of the junction unmatched. The CDR3 has 14 amino acids. Germline V gene lookup returns CDR1 ENHRY and CDR2 SYGVKD. The CDR3 nucleotides are TGTGCCATCAGTGAAGGACAGGGATCAAACGAGCAGTACTTC. It translates to CAISEGQGSNEQYF.

The count of this clone is one. V gene TRBV6-5 combines with J gene TRBJ2-1; 8 nucleotides agree with TRBD1. CDR1 is MNHEY and CDR2 is SVGAGI in the germline V gene. Trimming cost V 6 bases and J 5 bases; bases outside gene matches: 9. This CDR3 is 15 amino acids long. The DNA for the CDR3 is TGTGCCAGCAGCACTTCAGGGGGCTACAACAATGAGCAGTTCTTC. Translating gives CASSTSGGYNNEQFF.

The chain carries TRBV11-2 and TRBJ2-7; 11 bases are shared with TRBD2. Germline V gene lookup returns CDR1 SGHAT and CDR2 FQNNGV. Germline trimming cut 4 bases from V and 4 bases from J; bases unmatched to any gene: 15. This CDR3 comprises 18 residues. CDR3 residues: CASSSPRRLAGQKYEQYF. CDR3 bases: TGTGCCAGCAGCTCCCCCCGAAGACTAGCGGGACAGAAGTACGAGCAGTACTTC.

This clone has more than one count but fewer than ten. The chain carries TRBV19 and TRBJ2-5; 14 bases fit TRBD2. The DNA end favors TRBJ2-7, so the J call may be wrong. This CDR3 spans 18 amino acids. CDR1 is LNHDA and CDR2 is SQIVND in the germline V gene (reference sequence). CDR3 in amino acids: CASSTGTSGRPQLYEQYF. In DNA, the CDR3 is TGTGCCAGTAGTACCGGGACTAGCGGGAGACCACAGTTGTACGAGCAGTACTTC.

This clone was found a few times. The chain is built from TRBV25-1 and TRBJ2-5; 8 bases are a match to TRBD1. This CDR3 comprises 15 residues. J lost 4 bases, V lost 3 bases, and 7 bases had no gene match. Germline V lookup: CDR1 MGHDK, CDR2 SYGVNS. The CDR3 protein is CASSDGQGVVETQYF. CDR3 sequence (DNA): TGTGCCAGCAGTGACGGACAGGGTGTTGTAGAGACCCAGTACTTC.

The genes are TRBV2 and TRBJ2-7; TRBD1 agrees at 8 bases. The V and J ends lost 2 bases and 3 bases, in that order; junction bases with no gene match: 21. Germline values: CDR1 SNHLY, CDR2 FYNNEI. This CDR3 is 20 amino acids long. The CDR3 bases are TGTGCCAGCAGTGAATATCAGGGGGCTGATCATTCGGATTCTAACTACGAGCAGTACTTC. Protein product: CASSEYQGADHSDSNYEQYF.

This clone came up a few times. The chain is built from TRBV25-1 and TRBJ2-1; the match to TRBD2 covers 8 bases. V shed 8 bases, J shed 6 bases, and the junction held 6 bases outside the gene matches. CDR1 and CDR2 from the germline V gene are MGHDK and SYGVNS. The CDR3 contains 13 residues. Here the CDR3 DNA reads TGTGCCAGCGCAGCGGGAGCTTTCAATGAGCAGTTCTTC. Amino acid sequence: CASAAGAFNEQFF.

The chain has TRBV7-2 and TRBJ2-1; a possible D gene is TRBD1 (5 bases). V lost 4 bases to trimming and J lost 6 bases, with 22 bases between them. This CDR3 has 17 amino acids. From germline, CDR1 is SGHTA and CDR2 FQGNSA. For the CDR3, the DNA is TGTGCCAGCAGCTCTCCATGGGGCAGGGCTGGGATCAATGAGCAGTTCTTC. As protein: CASSSPWGRAGINEQFF.

This clone appeared many times. CDR3 sequence reads: CASSPGTGDSYTF. The CDR3 DNA sequence: TGTGCCAGCTCACCAGGGACAGGGGATAGCTACACCTTC. V and J are TRBV18 and TRBJ1-2, with 10 nucleotides matching TRBD1. CDR1 is KGHSH, CDR2 LQKENI, per germline. The CDR3 contains 13 residues. J lost 9 bases, V lost 2 bases, and 3 bases had no gene match.

The chain carries TRBV12-2 and TRBJ1-1. TRBV12-2 is a pseudogene locus. The CDR3 runs 15 residues. CDR3: CASRPWGGANTEAFF. The CDR3 region has the DNA TGTGCAAGTCGGCCCTGGGGGGGGGCGAACACTGAAGCTTTCTTT.

This chain connects TRBV6-1 to TRBJ1-3; D is possibly TRBD1 (6 bases). CDR3 length equals 17 residues. V was pared by 0 bases and J by 2 bases, with 14 bases between. Germline-derived CDR1 and CDR2 are MNHNS and SASEGT. CDR3 in amino acids: CASSEAVGGATGNTIYF. The CDR3 DNA reads as TGTGCCAGCAGTGAAGCGGTTGGGGGGGCAACTGGAAACACCATATATTTT.

V and J are TRBV6-4 and TRBJ2-1, with D tentatively TRBD2 (5 bases). Germline V gene lookup returns CDR1 MRHNA and CDR2 SNTAGT. The CDR3 extends over 13 amino acids. Trimming took 2 bases from V and 5 from J, leaving 7 bases between them. CDR3 nucleotide sequence: TGTGCCAGCAGTGACGGACTCCACAATGAGCAGTTCTTC. Protein: CASSDGLHNEQFF.

This clone was counted between two and nine times. This sequence joins TRBV11-2 and TRBJ1-1, with D perhaps TRBD1 (5 bases). Germline V lookup: CDR1 SGHAT, CDR2 FQNNGV. Trimming took 2 bases from V and 0 from J, leaving 16 bases between them. CDR3 length: 17 residues. As DNA, the CDR3 is TGTGCCAGCAGCTTAAGTCGCCGCGACAGATTGAACACTGAAGCTTTCTTT. Its translation is CASSLSRRDRLNTEAFF.

The chain joins TRBV19 to TRBJ2-2; 11 positions match TRBD2. The CDR3 runs 17 residues. V trimming: 4 bases; J trimming: 4 bases; junction bases outside the gene matches: 8. CDR1 and CDR2 (germline): LNHDA, SQIVND (reference sequence). CDR3 loop: CASSTVNSGRATGELFF. CDR3 bases: TGTGCCAGTAGTACAGTTAATAGCGGGAGGGCCACCGGGGAGCTGTTTTTT. Variable domain in full (rest from reference TRBV19 and TRBJ2-2): DGGITQSPKYLFRKEGQNVTLSCEQNLNHDAMYWYRQDPGQGLRLIYYSQIVNDFQKGDIAEGYSVSREKKESFPLTVTSAQKNPTAFYLCASSTVNSGRATGELFFGEGSRLTVL.

This clone was observed a few times. This chain uses TRBV2 with TRBJ2-7, with D possibly TRBD1 on 6 matching bases. The CDR3 has 16 amino acids. Germline V gene lookup returns CDR1 SNHLY and CDR2 FYNNEI. Trimming cost V 6 bases and J 1 base, with 19 bases left between them. This CDR3 is CASSKNRQAASYEQYF. As DNA, the CDR3 is TGTGCCAGCAGCAAGAACCGACAGGCCGCATCCTACGAGCAGTACTTC. Complete variable domain (other parts from reference TRBV2 and TRBJ2-7): EPEVTQTPSHQVTQMGQEVILRCVPISNHLYFYWYRQILGQKVEFLVSFYNNEISEKSEIFDDQFSVERPDGSNFTLKIRSTKLEDSAMYFCASSKNRQAASYEQYFGPGTRLTVT.

The CDR3 loop reads CASSQVAREDPGELFF. CDR3 coding DNA: TGTGCCAGCAGCCAAGTTGCCAGGGAAGATCCCGGGGAGCTGTTTTTT. The chain joins TRBV4-2 to TRBJ2-2, with D tentatively TRBD1 (5 bases). The germline gives CDR1 LGHNA, CDR2 YNFKEQ. The CDR3 runs 16 residues. Trimming took 1 base from V and 6 from J, leaving 15 bases between them.